The clone carrying this TCR beta chain showed up just a few times. TCRdb re-derived calls from the 5' RACE reads in MiXCR, one entry per CDR3 protein. Found here are more than 450,000 distinct CDR3 sequences, 15% to 20% of them singletons; the top ten hold more than 10%. This sample was included in a study of T-cell memory formation after mild COVID-19. The CDR3 contains 15 residues. After removal of 5 bases from V and 5 bases from J, the junction contained 7 bases not matched to a gene. Germline V gene sequence: CDR1 SGHTA, CDR2 FQGTGA. This TCR derives from an adult woman who had mild COVID-19 (a few samples of this study predate the infection). Cell type and time point are not known. Input material: PBMCs or a T cell subset sorted from them (not recorded which). The chain combines TRBV7-3 with TRBJ2-1; 9 positions agree with TRBD2. The CDR3 coding sequence is TGTGCCAGCAGCCGCGGGGGGGCCAGCCACAATGAGCAGTTCTTC. This gives the protein CASSRGGASHNEQFF.